Listed below are T cell receptor beta chains from one sample, sequenced in a study of blood T cell repertoires in COVID-19. Libraries were prepared by immunoSEQ multiplex PCR; TCRdb keeps only in-frame clonotypes and omits some of them. The profile shows a few hundred thousand clones, about 90% of them singletons. Sequences were obtained from PBMCs or T cells enriched from blood (not recorded which). The receptors were sampled from a woman aged 25 to 39 who had recovered from COVID-19. CDR3s include the opening cysteine and the closing phenylalanine or tryptophan.

cdr3_length: 18; v_call: TRBV19; cdr3_aa: CASSIEQVAGTNTGELFF
cdr3_length: 13; v_call: TRBV30; cdr3_aa: CAWSKGLGQPQHF
cdr3_length: 16; v_call: TRBV4-1; cdr3_aa: CASSQASTGGAGNRFF
cdr3_length: 13; v_call: TRBV2; cdr3_aa: CASSEFGTDTQYF
cdr3_length: 17; v_call: TRBV4-1; cdr3_aa: CASSQEIGNVNTGELFF
cdr3_length: 17; v_call: TRBV14; cdr3_aa: CASSQEVETSLSYEQYF
cdr3_length: 11; v_call: TRBV19; cdr3_aa: CASSIMATQYF
cdr3_length: 15; v_call: TRBV10-3; cdr3_aa: CAIARTTGELYGYTF
cdr3_length: 14; v_call: TRBV27; cdr3_aa: CASSSLAGDYEQYF
cdr3_length: 15; v_call: TRBV7-8; cdr3_aa: CASSLLGAGENEQYF
cdr3_length: 14; v_call: TRBV6-5; cdr3_aa: CASEGLAGVDTQYF
cdr3_length: 13; v_call: TRBV29-1; cdr3_aa: CSVENSLNTEAFF
cdr3_length: 18; v_call: TRBV4-2; cdr3_aa: CASSQDPTGPYQSYGYTF
cdr3_length: 13; v_call: TRBV5-1; cdr3_aa: CASSRTEQGEAFF
cdr3_length: 16; v_call: TRBV5-4; cdr3_aa: CASSPGTSGSGETQYF
cdr3_length: 13; v_call: TRBV30; cdr3_aa: CAWSGQENQPQHF
cdr3_length: 15; v_call: TRBV19; cdr3_aa: CASSGGLDGAYEQYF
cdr3_length: 15; v_call: TRBV2; cdr3_aa: CASSEASASQETQYF
cdr3_length: 16; v_call: TRBV14; cdr3_aa: CASSQDRGYYNSPLHF
cdr3_length: 15; v_call: TRBV7-9; cdr3_aa: CASSLASPGTYEQYF
cdr3_length: 15; v_call: TRBV27; cdr3_aa: CASCPGTDYNSPLHF
cdr3_length: 16; v_call: TRBV4-1; cdr3_aa: CASSHLRDRPYNERFF
cdr3_length: 14; v_call: TRBV5-1; cdr3_aa: CASSGLAGTDTQYF
cdr3_length: 16; v_call: TRBV27; cdr3_aa: CASSLYTGSSSYEQYF
cdr3_length: 12; v_call: TRBV7-9; cdr3_aa: CASSLDSDTQYF
cdr3_length: 12; v_call: TRBV6-5; cdr3_aa: CASRGPNQPQHF
cdr3_length: 17; v_call: TRBV5-1; cdr3_aa: CASSFEGDGLSNYGYTF
cdr3_length: 14; v_call: TRBV7-9; cdr3_aa: CASSAQNLNSPLHF
cdr3_length: 12; v_call: TRBV7-9; cdr3_aa: CASSARSNEQFF
cdr3_length: 13; v_call: TRBV10-3; cdr3_aa: CAISAVSDYGYTF
cdr3_length: 16; v_call: TRBV15; cdr3_aa: CATSSHIRDRSYEQYF
cdr3_length: 14; v_call: TRBV28; cdr3_aa: CASKEGGSWYGYTF
cdr3_length: 14; v_call: TRBV19; cdr3_aa: CASTPTGSSGELFF
cdr3_length: 15; v_call: TRBV6-2/TRBV6-3; cdr3_aa: CASSYGTSGSKTQYF
cdr3_length: 17; v_call: TRBV18; cdr3_aa: CASSPNRQGSYNSPLHF
cdr3_length: 15; v_call: TRBV5-8; cdr3_aa: CASSLGAARFDEQYF
cdr3_length: 19; v_call: TRBV7-9; cdr3_aa: CASSLRVGGPASANYGYTF
cdr3_length: 16; v_call: TRBV28; cdr3_aa: CASSLAGEGNTGELFF
cdr3_length: 14; v_call: TRBV18; cdr3_aa: CASSSTGQTIGYTF
cdr3_length: 14; v_call: TRBV28; cdr3_aa: CATTPVTRTGEQYF
cdr3_length: 15; v_call: TRBV28; cdr3_aa: CASSPPGQSTDTQYF
cdr3_length: 15; v_call: TRBV9; cdr3_aa: CASSVAGGYNSPLHF
cdr3_length: 14; v_call: TRBV6-5; cdr3_aa: CASREGAANYGYTF
cdr3_length: 14; v_call: TRBV27; cdr3_aa: CASSYRSTNYGYTF
cdr3_length: 14; v_call: TRBV5-4; cdr3_aa: CASRPLGGGTEAFF